This T cell receptor beta chain was identified in a study of T cell clonotyping in hematopoietic cell transplantation. Turning to the study itself: Recipient samples before transplant were obtained post-cytoreduction.

CDR1 is GTSNPN and CDR2 is SVGIG in the germline V gene (reference sequence). V lost 0 bases, J lost 8 bases, and 7 bases lay in between. CDR3 length: 12 amino acids. Clones were sequenced by immunoSEQ multiplex PCR, and TCRdb holds only the in-frame ones, with some missing. The sample lists 25,000 to 35,000 clones, around 70% occurring once. Sample time point: recipient sample about 28 days before transplant, after cytoreduction. Recipients were bled about 28 days pretransplant and at posttransplant days 30, 100, 180. The clonotype comes from a man in his forties or fifties with myelodysplastic syndrome. Some clones in this sample may be carry-over from other donors' samples. The sample in question was peripheral blood mononuclear cells, obtained before stem cell transplant. V gene TRBV30 combines with J gene TRBJ2-2; TRBD1 or TRBD2 may be the D gene (5 bases each). The CDR3 DNA follows: TGTGCCTGGAGTGTGGGGGTGGGGGAGCTGTTTTTT. This translates into CAWSVGVGELFF.